The sequence of this TCR beta chain was determined in a study of T cells in Graves' hyperthyroidism and ophthalmopathy. General study points: Blood also contained most expanded thyroid clonotypes above 0.001. Ophthalmopathy was distinguished from stable hyperthyroidism by 13 V-J signatures.

Of note for this clonotype: Its antigen is still unknown.

TCR beta CDR3 region amplification was performed from RNA transcripts. A set of HTBI primers served as the primers for a first-round RT-PCR of the TCR CDR3. One entry per CDR3 protein results from TCRdb running MiXCR on the multiplex PCR reads. The repertoire holds about 640,000 distinct CDR3 sequences, with less than 25% as singletons. Exclusion followed for patients with uncontrolled infection, other autoimmune disease, pregnancy or lactation. Per germline, CDR1 MGHRA and CDR2 YSYEKL. This CDR3 comprises 18 residues. Trimming took 1 base from V and 0 from J; bases not matched to a gene: 9. The sequenced sample consisted of blood. This clonotype was sampled from a man aged 25 to 45 with Graves' ophthalmopathy. The genes are TRBV4-1 and TRBJ2-1; 7 nucleotides line up with TRBD2. The CDR3 nucleotides read TGCGCCAGCAGCCAAGGGAAAATCGGGAGGAGCTCCTACAATGAGCAGTTCTTC. As protein: CASSQGKIGRSSYNEQFF.